The T cell receptor (beta chain) described here comes from a study of T cell responses to AZD1222 COVID-19 vaccine. Study summary: Second doses that came at about 4 or about 12 weeks were put together.

This clone has only a few counts. The germline V and J ends were trimmed by 7 bases and 7 bases, with 13 bases remaining between them. Per germline, CDR1 SQVTM and CDR2 ANQGSEA. This CDR3 contains 11 residues. Repertoires were generated with immunoSEQ multiplex PCR, while TCRdb's copy carries only in-frame clones and drops some. Altogether around 100,000 clones are present, over 70% being singletons, with the ten largest covering about 8.7%. Here the sequenced sample was peripheral blood, taken on day 0 of AZD1222 vaccination. This clonotype originated in an adult in good health. The gene calls are TRBV29-1 and TRBJ1-1; maybe TRBD1 (5 bases). CDR3 coding DNA: TGCAGCGGTGGAAGGGGTATTGAAGCTTTCTTT. It translates to CSGGRGIEAFF. Looking up the rest from reference TRBV29-1 and TRBJ1-1 gives the full variable domain: SAVISQKPSRDICQRGTSLTIQCQVDSQVTMMFWYRQQPGQSLTLIATANQGSEATYESGFVIDKFPISRPNLTFSTLTVSNMSPEDSSIYLCSGGRGIEAFFGQGTRLTVV.